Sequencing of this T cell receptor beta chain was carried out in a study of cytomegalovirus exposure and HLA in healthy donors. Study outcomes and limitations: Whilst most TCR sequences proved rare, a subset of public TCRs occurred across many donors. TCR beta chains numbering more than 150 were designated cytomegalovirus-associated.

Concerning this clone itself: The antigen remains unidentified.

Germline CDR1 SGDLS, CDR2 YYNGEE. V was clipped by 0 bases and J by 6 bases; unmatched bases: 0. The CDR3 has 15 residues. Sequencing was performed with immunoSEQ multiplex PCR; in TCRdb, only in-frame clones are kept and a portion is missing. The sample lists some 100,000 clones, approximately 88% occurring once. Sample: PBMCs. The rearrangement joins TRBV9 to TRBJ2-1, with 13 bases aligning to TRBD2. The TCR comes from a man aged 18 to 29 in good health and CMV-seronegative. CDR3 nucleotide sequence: TGTGCCAGCAGCGTAGGACTAGCGGGGGGCAATGAGCAGTTCTTC. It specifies CASSVGLAGGNEQFF. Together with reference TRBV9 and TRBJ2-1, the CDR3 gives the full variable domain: DSGVTQTPKHLITATGQRVTLRCSPRSGDLSVYWYQQSLDQGLQFLIQYYNGEERAKGNILERFSAQQFPDLHSELNLSSLELGDSALYFCASSVGLAGGNEQFFGPGTRLTVL.